The 19 T cell receptor beta chains below all came from one sample that was sequenced in a study of blood T cells in healthy people across ages. Together with a sample-barcoded 5' primer, a J-beta primer mix was included in a second PCR lasting about 7 to 12 cycles. MiXCR, run by TCRdb on the 5' RACE reads, gives a single entry per CDR3 protein. Altogether hundreds of thousands of distinct CDR3 sequences are present, 45% to 60% being singletons, with the ten largest covering approximately 13%. The specimen sequenced was blood. The receptors derive from an elderly woman in good health.

To note about this clonotype: A much bigger clone sits one base away, suggesting this may be a read error. This chain joins TRBV7-9 and TRBJ2-3; D unresolved. The ends were cut back, 5 bases at V and 2 bases at J, with 14 bases in the middle. The germline V gene has CDR1 SEHNR and CDR2 FQNEAQ (reference sequence). This CDR3 comprises 15 residues. The CDR3 DNA is TGTGCCAGCAGCCCAAACCTAGTGGCCACAGATACGCAGTATTTT. It translates to CASSPNLVATDTQYF.

This chain joins TRBV4-2 and TRBJ2-2; D is possibly TRBD2 (6 bases). Per germline, CDR1 LGHNA and CDR2 YNFKEQ. V was pared by 0 bases and J by 2 bases, with 19 bases between. CDR3 length equals 19 residues. The CDR3 region is CASSQDTARTTKNTGELFF. Here the CDR3 DNA reads TGTGCCAGCAGCCAAGATACGGCGAGGACTACCAAAAACACCGGGGAGCTGTTTTTT.

This clonotype occurred many times. The chain carries TRBV6-6 and TRBJ2-7, with D tentatively TRBD2 (6 bases). Germline V CDR1 and CDR2: MNHNY, SVGAGI (reference sequence). The CDR3 consists of 13 residues. V gave up 5 bases and J gave up 5 bases, with 13 bases separating them. CDR3 sequence (DNA): TGTGCCAGCAGTGGGACTTCAGGCCACGAGCAGTACTTC. Protein product: CASSGTSGHEQYF.

V gene TRBV12-3 or TRBV12-4 combines with J gene TRBJ2-7; D perhaps matches TRBD2 (5 bases). The DNA end is more similar to TRBJ2-5, so the J call may be wrong. The CDR3 contains 15 residues. The CDR3 spells CASSPVRARAKTQYF. DNA for the CDR3: TGTGCCAGCAGTCCCGTTCGAGCGAGGGCGAAGACCCAGTACTTC.

The genes are TRBV2 and TRBJ1-6; D gene ambiguous. The CDR3 contains 15 residues. Per germline, CDR1 SNHLY and CDR2 FYNNEI. Trimming shortened V by 6 bases and J by 3 bases, and 12 bases separated the two germline ends. DNA for the CDR3: TGTGCCAGCAGCGCCTCCGGGGTCTATAATTCACCCCTCCACTTT. Translated: CASSASGVYNSPLHF.

The CDR3: CASRASSGEQYF. The CDR3 bases are TGTGCCAGCAGGGCTTCATCCGGCGAGCAGTACTTC. This chain joins TRBV12-3 or TRBV12-4 and TRBJ2-7; D is undetermined. This CDR3 is built from 12 residues. V was shortened by 6 bases and J by 6 bases, with 12 bases between the two germline ends.

This chain links TRBV5-4 with TRBJ2-5; perhaps TRBD2 as D (7 bases). V was trimmed by 2 bases and J by 4 bases, leaving 12 bases between them. Per the germline V gene, CDR1 is SGHNT and CDR2 is YYREEE (reference sequence). The CDR3 covers 14 residues. The CDR3 reads CASSFGGPVETQYF. The CDR3 DNA follows: TGTGCCAGCAGCTTCGGGGGGCCCGTAGAGACCCAGTACTTC.

This clonotype has a count of ten or more. V usage is TRBV5-1 and J usage is TRBJ2-1; 7 bases line up with TRBD2. The CDR3 extends over 15 amino acids. The V segment lost 4 bases and the J segment 1 base; nucleotides outside the gene matches: 5. CDR1 and CDR2 (germline): SGHRS, YFSETQ. CDR3 nucleotide sequence: TGCGCCAGCAGCCTGGGGGGGAATTCCTACAATGAGCAGTTCTTC. Translation gives CASSLGGNSYNEQFF.

Many counts were recorded for this clonotype. The V call is TRBV4-1, the J call TRBJ1-4; D is uncertain. Germline V gives CDR1 MGHRA, CDR2 YSYEKL. Trimming left V 0 bases short and J 0 bases short, with 8 bases between. The CDR3 spans 16 residues. The CDR3 bases are TGCGCCAGCAGCCAAGATTATGGTGCAACTAATGAAAAACTGTTTTTT. The encoded protein is CASSQDYGATNEKLFF.

The gene calls are TRBV7-9 and TRBJ2-4; D remains unclear. V lost 10 bases, J lost 1 base, and 8 bases lay in between. Per the germline V gene, CDR1 is SEHNR and CDR2 is FQNEAQ (reference sequence). This CDR3 comprises 12 residues. The CDR3 sequence: CATEVAKNIQYF. CDR3 coding DNA: TGTGCCACAGAGGTGGCCAAAAACATTCAGTACTTC.

This clonotype was picked up many times. The chain combines TRBV20-1 with TRBJ2-7, with D possibly matching TRBD1 (6 bases). The CDR3 sequence is 13 residues long. Germline CDR1 and CDR2: DFQATT and SNEGSKA (reference sequence). The V gene lost 5 bases and the J gene lost 0 bases, with 11 bases spanning the gap. The CDR3 reads CSAFRDISYEQYF. DNA for the CDR3: TGCAGTGCTTTCCGGGACATCTCCTACGAGCAGTACTTC.

This clonotype was counted at least ten times. V usage is TRBV20-1 and J usage is TRBJ1-2, with 7 bases aligning to TRBD1. Trimming cost V 1 base and J 5 bases; bases outside gene matches: 1. Germline CDR1 DFQATT, CDR2 SNEGSKA (reference sequence). CDR3 size: 12 residues. CDR3 coding DNA: TGCAGTGCTAGAGTGGGACAGTATGGCTACACCTTC. This translates into CSARVGQYGYTF.

The rearrangement links TRBV25-1 to TRBJ2-7; tentatively, D is TRBD1 (6 bases). The germline CDR1 and CDR2 sequences are MGHDK and SYGVNS. CDR3 length equals 13 residues. V gave up 6 bases and J gave up 0 bases, with 9 bases separating them. The CDR3 spells CASRMTGSYEQYF. Here the CDR3 DNA reads TGTGCCAGCAGGATGACAGGCTCCTACGAGCAGTACTTC.

The chain is built from TRBV6-4 and TRBJ2-3; D uncertain. V dropped 0 bases and J dropped 6 bases, with 4 bases sitting between them. CDR1 MRHNA and CDR2 SNTAGT come from the germline V gene. The CDR3 extends over 12 amino acids. CDR3 in amino acids: CASSDSGDTQYF. The CDR3 nucleotides read TGTGCCAGCAGTGACTCCGGGGATACGCAGTATTTT.

The chain employs TRBV5-1 and TRBJ2-7; 9 bases are a match to TRBD1. CDR1 and CDR2 from the germline V gene are SGHRS and YFSETQ. The junction had 5 bases not matched to a gene; V was cut back by 4 bases and J by 3 bases. The CDR3 runs to 14 residues. The DNA of the CDR3 is TGCGCCAGCAGCAGGGACAGGGCTTACTACGAGCAGTACTTC. Its protein is CASSRDRAYYEQYF.

The rearrangement joins TRBV3-1 to TRBJ2-4, with 9 bases lining up with TRBD1. The J call could be wrong; TRBJ2-7 is a better fit for the DNA end. The CDR3 runs to 16 residues. Germline CDR1 reads LGHDT; CDR2 reads YNNKEL (reference sequence). The CDR3 is CASSLPPGQGSYEQYF. CDR3 nucleotide sequence: TGTGCCAGCAGCCTTCCACCGGGACAGGGTTCCTACGAGCAGTACTTC.

The chain uses TRBV3-1 and TRBJ2-5; 7 bases line up with TRBD1. The germline CDR1 and CDR2 sequences are LGHDT and YNNKEL (reference sequence). V lost 5 bases to trimming and J lost 11 bases; unmatched junction nucleotides: 14. This CDR3 spans 14 amino acids. For the CDR3, the DNA is TGTGCCAGCAGCTTCCTCGACAGGGACAATGAGCAGTACTTC. Its translation is CASSFLDRDNEQYF.

This clonotype was counted between two and nine times. This chain joins TRBV5-1 and TRBJ2-1; possible D gene TRBD2, 5 bases. CDR3 length: 14 residues. Trimming shortened V by 5 bases and J by 0 bases, and 9 bases separated the two germline ends. Germline V CDR1 and CDR2: SGHRS, YFSETQ. This CDR3 reads CASRVGVSYNEQFF. The CDR3 DNA sequence: TGCGCCAGCAGAGTCGGGGTCTCCTACAATGAGCAGTTCTTC. Together with reference TRBV5-1 and TRBJ2-1, the CDR3 gives the full variable domain: KAGVTQTPRYLIKTRGQQVTLSCSPISGHRSVSWYQQTPGQGLQFLFEYFSETQRNKGNFPGRFSGRQFSNSRSEMNVSTLELGDSALYLCASRVGVSYNEQFFGPGTRLTVL.

A few counts support this clonotype. This may be a read error: a much more frequent sequence differs by one nucleotide. The chain uses TRBV7-2 and TRBJ2-1; D remains unclear. The J call is in doubt because the DNA end fits TRBJ2-7 better. CDR1 and CDR2 (germline): SGHTA, FQGNSA. This CDR3 has 13 residues. The CDR3 protein is CASSFGLYNEQYF. CDR3 DNA sequence: TGTGCCAGCAGCTTCGGCCTATACAATGAGCAGTACTTC.